Listed below are T cell receptor beta chains from one sample, sequenced in a study of T cells in Graves' hyperthyroidism and ophthalmopathy. TCRdb ran MiXCR on the multiplex PCR reads and lists one entry per CDR3 protein. The sample includes hundreds of thousands of distinct CDR3 sequences, around 13% of them seen just once. The sequenced material came from blood. These receptor sequences come from a woman between 18 and 29 years old with Graves' hyperthyroidism. The CDR3 runs from the conserved cysteine through the conserved F or W. The order of the fields is J gene, V gene, clone size, CDR3 protein. Size tells how often a clone was seen (once, few, many) or the class of an expanded clone, and some rows leave it out.

J: TRBJ1-1; V: TRBV29-1; size: many; CDR3: CSVEWTRRLNTEAFF
J: TRBJ2-3; V: TRBV20-1; size: many; CDR3: CSARHDRGRVDTQYF
J: TRBJ2-7; V: TRBV5-6; size: many; CDR3: CASSRTVSYEQYF
J: TRBJ2-2; V: TRBV6-2/TRBV6-3; size: many; CDR3: CASRRSNTGELFF
J: TRBJ2-1; V: TRBV30; size: many; CDR3: CAFVAGVNEQFF
J: TRBJ2-2; V: TRBV20-1; size: many; CDR3: CSATPGTSDTGELFF
J: TRBJ2-5; V: TRBV28; size: .; CDR3: CATTGGGRALQETQYF
J: TRBJ1-1; V: TRBV7-2; size: many; CDR3: CASGMTVNTEAFF
J: TRBJ2-2; V: TRBV4-3; size: .; CDR3: CASSGADGYNTGELFF
J: TRBJ2-1; V: TRBV2; size: many; CDR3: CASSYHDEQFF
J: TRBJ1-2; V: TRBV6-1; size: many; CDR3: CASRTGEGNNYGYTF
J: TRBJ2-7; V: TRBV11-2; size: few; CDR3: CASSLFPSREQYF
J: TRBJ1-2; V: TRBV5-1; size: .; CDR3: CASSLGQSASYGYTF
J: TRBJ1-1; V: TRBV18; size: .; CDR3: CASSLTIRQLLTEAFF
J: TRBJ2-5; V: TRBV9; size: .; CDR3: CASSASVTGETQYF
J: TRBJ1-4; V: TRBV27; size: many; CDR3: CASSPRVGVNEKLFF
J: TRBJ1-1; V: TRBV12-3/TRBV12-4; size: many; CDR3: CASSLAGHNTEAFF
J: TRBJ2-1; V: TRBV7-9; size: many; CDR3: CASSLVGPASGGAHEQFF
J: TRBJ2-5; V: TRBV20-1; size: few; CDR3: CSSGLAGVRQETQYF
J: TRBJ2-1; V: TRBV7-3; size: many; CDR3: CASSPFQASSYNEQFF